This T cell receptor beta chain was identified during a study of blood T cell repertoires in COVID-19. Study as a whole: From the United States, Italy and Spain came samples of acute and convalescent COVID-19. T cells, B-cell-depleted T cells, or PBMCs supplied cDNA or gDNA.

This CDR3 has 13 residues. Trimming at V came to 5 bases and at J to 4 bases, leaving 3 bases not matched to a gene. Germline CDR1 reads SGHAT; CDR2 reads FQNNGV. In its sample, this clone was seen a few times. In the authors' workflow: Reference gene primer amplification in the assay estimated nucleated cell counts. TCRdb's table, derived via immunoSEQ multiplex PCR, lists solely in-frame clones and lacks some. V, J and clone size are taken as reported in that table, and D and trimming were inferred from the DNA itself. The data contain about 95,000 clones, roughly 80% of them seen just once; the ten biggest clones take up nearly 25%.

Sequencing was done on a sample of peripheral blood. The receptor was isolated from a human donor in a cohort sampled during active COVID-19. The V gene is TRBV11-2, the J gene TRBJ1-1; TRBD1 agrees at 8 bases. The CDR3 bases are TGTGCCAGCAGCCTCGGACAGGGCACTGAAGCTTTCTTT. Amino acids: CASSLGQGTEAFF.